Here is one TCR beta chain with its context. The record originates from a study of blood T cell repertoires in COVID-19. The data were produced by immunoSEQ multiplex PCR, yet TCRdb's version contains in-frame clones alone and is incomplete. The sample consists of about 300,000 clones, more than 70% of them appearing once. Germline V gene sequence: CDR1 LNHDA, CDR2 SQIVND (reference sequence). The CDR3 has 14 amino acids. Unmatched junction bases numbered 6, after V lost 5 bases and J lost 2 bases. This clonotype was sampled from a man aged 18 to 30 who had recovered from COVID-19. Sequenced material: peripheral blood. This chain joins TRBV19 and TRBJ2-7; 7 nucleotides match TRBD1. The CDR3 DNA is TGTGCCAGTAGTCCCGGGGACAGACCCTACGAGCAGTACTTC. It codes for CASSPGDRPYEQYF.